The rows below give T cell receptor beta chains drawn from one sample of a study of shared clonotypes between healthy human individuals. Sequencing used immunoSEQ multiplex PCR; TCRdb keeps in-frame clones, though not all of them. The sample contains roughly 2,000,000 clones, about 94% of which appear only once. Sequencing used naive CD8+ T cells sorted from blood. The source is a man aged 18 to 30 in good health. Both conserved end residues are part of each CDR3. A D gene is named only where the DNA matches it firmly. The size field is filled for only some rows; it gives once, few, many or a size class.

cdr3_aa: CASSEGFAGQGFQETQYF; cdr3_nt: TGTGCCAGCAGTGAAGGATTTGCGGGACAGGGATTCCAAGAGACCCAGTACTTC; v_call: TRBV6-1; clone_size: .; d_call: TRBD1; j_call: TRBJ2-5
cdr3_aa: CASSLGQGNWDQPQHF; cdr3_nt: TGTGCCAGCAGCTTAGGACAGGGGAATTGGGATCAGCCCCAGCATTTT; v_call: TRBV7-6; clone_size: .; d_call: TRBD1; j_call: TRBJ1-5
cdr3_aa: CASSLSGTQETQYF; cdr3_nt: TGTGCCAGCAGCCTCTCGGGGACACAAGAGACCCAGTACTTC; v_call: TRBV6-6; clone_size: .; d_call: .; j_call: TRBJ2-5
cdr3_aa: CAWTQGQEAFF; cdr3_nt: TGTGCCTGGACTCAGGGGCAGGAAGCTTTCTTT; v_call: TRBV30; clone_size: .; d_call: .; j_call: TRBJ1-1
cdr3_aa: CASSYSGSTYEQYF; cdr3_nt: TGTGCCAGCAGTTACTCGGGGAGTACCTACGAGCAGTACTTC; v_call: TRBV6-5; clone_size: .; d_call: .; j_call: TRBJ2-7
cdr3_aa: CSAEASGAPSGGTDTQYF; cdr3_nt: TGCAGCGCCGAGGCGTCGGGGGCCCCTAGCGGGGGCACAGATACGCAGTATTTT; v_call: TRBV29-1; clone_size: .; d_call: TRBD2; j_call: TRBJ2-3
cdr3_aa: CASSPSRDGYEQYF; cdr3_nt: TGTGCCAGCTCACCGTCCAGGGATGGCTACGAGCAGTACTTC; v_call: TRBV18; clone_size: few; d_call: .; j_call: TRBJ2-7
cdr3_aa: CASSLEPPRDTQYF; cdr3_nt: TGTGCCAGCAGCTTAGAACCGCCGCGCGATACGCAGTATTTT; v_call: TRBV7-9; clone_size: .; d_call: .; j_call: TRBJ2-3
cdr3_aa: CASSFSLGGEQYF; cdr3_nt: TGTGCCAGCAGCTTCTCGCTTGGGGGCGAGCAGTACTTC; v_call: TRBV11-3; clone_size: .; d_call: .; j_call: TRBJ2-7
cdr3_aa: CASSFRGGLNEQFF; cdr3_nt: TGTGCCAGCAGTTTCAGGGGGGGCCTGAATGAGCAGTTCTTC; v_call: TRBV28; clone_size: .; d_call: .; j_call: TRBJ2-1
cdr3_aa: CASSLAGSAYEQYF; cdr3_nt: TGTGCCAGCAGCTTGGCGGGCAGTGCCTACGAGCAGTACTTC; v_call: TRBV5-6; clone_size: .; d_call: .; j_call: TRBJ2-7
cdr3_aa: CASSGVAEANYGYTF; cdr3_nt: TGTGCCAGCAGCGGGGTGGCCGAGGCTAACTATGGCTACACCTTC; v_call: TRBV7-9; clone_size: .; d_call: .; j_call: TRBJ1-2
cdr3_aa: CASSVEPGIIYEQYF; cdr3_nt: TGTGCCAGCAGCGTAGAACCAGGGATTATTTACGAGCAGTACTTC; v_call: TRBV9; clone_size: .; d_call: .; j_call: TRBJ2-7
cdr3_aa: CASSQGTGEAFF; cdr3_nt: TGCGCCAGCAGCCAAGGGACAGGGGAAGCTTTCTTT; v_call: TRBV4-1; clone_size: few; d_call: TRBD1; j_call: TRBJ1-1
cdr3_aa: CASSEFTGQETQYF; cdr3_nt: TGTGCCAGCAGTGAATTCACGGGTCAAGAGACCCAGTACTTC; v_call: TRBV25-1; clone_size: .; d_call: .; j_call: TRBJ2-5
cdr3_aa: CASSAGGLSLYNEQFF; cdr3_nt: TGTGCCAGCAGTGCAGGGGGCTTGAGTCTTTACAATGAGCAGTTCTTC; v_call: TRBV7-3; clone_size: .; d_call: TRBD1; j_call: TRBJ2-1
cdr3_aa: CAWGFGTGELFF; cdr3_nt: TGTGCCTGGGGTTTTGGCACCGGGGAGCTGTTTTTT; v_call: TRBV30; clone_size: .; d_call: .; j_call: TRBJ2-2
cdr3_aa: CASSSDVTDTQYF; cdr3_nt: TGCGCCAGCAGCTCGGACGTCACAGATACGCAGTATTTT; v_call: TRBV5-1; clone_size: .; d_call: .; j_call: TRBJ2-3
cdr3_aa: CASSWAGPPYEQYF; cdr3_nt: TGTGCCAGCAGCTGGGCAGGGCCCCCCTACGAGCAGTACTTC; v_call: TRBV27; clone_size: .; d_call: .; j_call: TRBJ2-7
cdr3_aa: CASSPPEGAGSKNIQYF; cdr3_nt: TGTGCCAGCTCACCACCGGAGGGGGCAGGATCCAAAAACATTCAGTACTTC; v_call: TRBV18; clone_size: .; d_call: .; j_call: TRBJ2-4
cdr3_aa: CASSALGQVGFEAFF; cdr3_nt: TGTGCCAGCAGCGCCCTCGGACAGGTGGGATTTGAAGCTTTCTTT; v_call: TRBV5-5; clone_size: .; d_call: TRBD1; j_call: TRBJ1-1
cdr3_aa: CASSAGGEGVNEKLFF; cdr3_nt: TGTGCCAGTAGTGCGGGGGGCGAGGGAGTAAATGAAAAACTGTTTTTT; v_call: TRBV19; clone_size: once; d_call: .; j_call: TRBJ1-4
cdr3_aa: CASSYLAGANEQFF; cdr3_nt: TGTGCCAGCAGCTATCTAGCGGGAGCCAATGAGCAGTTCTTC; v_call: TRBV11-2; clone_size: .; d_call: TRBD2; j_call: TRBJ2-1
cdr3_aa: CASSLDSYEQYF; cdr3_nt: TGTGCCAGCAGTTTGGACAGCTACGAGCAGTACTTC; v_call: TRBV28; clone_size: .; d_call: .; j_call: TRBJ2-7
cdr3_aa: CASSIEGGRTVSSYNEQFF; cdr3_nt: TGTGCCAGTAGTATAGAGGGAGGGCGGACAGTTAGCTCCTACAATGAGCAGTTCTTC; v_call: TRBV19; clone_size: once; d_call: .; j_call: TRBJ2-1
cdr3_aa: CASSSTGFNTEQYF; cdr3_nt: TGTGCCAGCAGCTCGACAGGGTTCAACACCGAGCAGTACTTC; v_call: TRBV5-6; clone_size: .; d_call: TRBD1; j_call: TRBJ2-7